The text below deals with one T cell receptor beta chain. The antigen is unknown. Reverse transcribing all isolated RNA meant expressed TCRB transcripts were sequenced. Only in-frame clones appear in the TCRdb table, and some are missing; sequencing was by immunoSEQ multiplex PCR. The sample yields about 160,000 clones, about 9.1% seen once. The germline V gene encodes CDR1 LNHDA and CDR2 SQIVND (reference sequence). Trimming took 3 bases from V and 4 from J; bases not matched to a gene: 6. The CDR3 totals 15 residues. This sample was taken from a study of beta chain features in type 1 diabetes. About the research overall: Cell yields, gender and age were comparable in patients and healthy donors.

Overall study findings and caveats: cDNA-based reads could over-represent cells with high TCR expression.

Sorting that relied on CD45RO/CCR7/CD25/CD127/CD95/CD27 yielded CD4+ naive, central memory, regulatory and stem cell-like memory cells. Sequenced: central memory CD4+ T cells from blood. The sequence was obtained from a woman aged 18-29 years in good health. The chain joins TRBV19 to TRBJ2-5, with 9 bases that match TRBD2. CDR3 region: CASSILAGAGETQYF. Here the CDR3 DNA reads TGTGCCAGTAGTATTTTAGCGGGAGCCGGAGAGACCCAGTACTTC.